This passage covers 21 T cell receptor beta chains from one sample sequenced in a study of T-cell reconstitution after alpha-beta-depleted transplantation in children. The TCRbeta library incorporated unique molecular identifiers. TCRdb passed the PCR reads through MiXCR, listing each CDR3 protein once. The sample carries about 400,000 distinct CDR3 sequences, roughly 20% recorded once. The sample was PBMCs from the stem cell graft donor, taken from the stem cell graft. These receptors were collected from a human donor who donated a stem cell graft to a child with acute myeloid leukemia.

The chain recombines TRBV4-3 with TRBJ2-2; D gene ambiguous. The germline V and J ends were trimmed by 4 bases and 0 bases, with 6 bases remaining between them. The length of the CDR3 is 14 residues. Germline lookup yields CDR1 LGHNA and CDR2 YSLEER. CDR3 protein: CASSRVPNTGELFF. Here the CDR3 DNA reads TGCGCCAGCAGCCGTGTCCCGAACACCGGGGAGCTGTTTTTT.

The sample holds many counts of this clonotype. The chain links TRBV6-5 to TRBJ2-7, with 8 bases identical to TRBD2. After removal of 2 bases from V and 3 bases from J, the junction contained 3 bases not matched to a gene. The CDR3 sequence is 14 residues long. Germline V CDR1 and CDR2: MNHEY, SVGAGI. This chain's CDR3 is CASSYGTSLYEQYF. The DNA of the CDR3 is TGTGCCAGCAGTTACGGGACTAGTCTCTACGAGCAGTACTTC.

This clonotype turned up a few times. The CDR3 loop is CASRGGLAVTYEQYF. The CDR3 nucleotides read TGCGCCAGCAGGGGGGGGCTAGCGGTAACCTACGAGCAGTACTTC. The rearrangement links TRBV5-1 to TRBJ2-7; D is perhaps TRBD2 (7 bases). Trimming removed 5 bases from V and 2 bases from J, with 17 bases in between. This CDR3 is built from 15 residues. The germline V gene encodes CDR1 SGHRS and CDR2 YFSETQ.

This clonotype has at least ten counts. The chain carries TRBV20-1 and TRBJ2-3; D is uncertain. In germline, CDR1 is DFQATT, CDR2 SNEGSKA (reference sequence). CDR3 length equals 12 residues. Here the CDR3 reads CMFRTSTDTQYF. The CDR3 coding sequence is TGCATGTTCCGGACCAGCACAGATACGCAGTATTTT.

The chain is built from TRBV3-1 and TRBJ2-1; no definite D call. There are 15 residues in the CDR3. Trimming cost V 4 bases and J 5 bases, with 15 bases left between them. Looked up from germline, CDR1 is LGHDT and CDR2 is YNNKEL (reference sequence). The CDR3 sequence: CASSPRVSADNEQFF. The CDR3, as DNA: TGTGCCAGCAGCCCGAGAGTGTCGGCAGACAATGAGCAGTTCTTC.

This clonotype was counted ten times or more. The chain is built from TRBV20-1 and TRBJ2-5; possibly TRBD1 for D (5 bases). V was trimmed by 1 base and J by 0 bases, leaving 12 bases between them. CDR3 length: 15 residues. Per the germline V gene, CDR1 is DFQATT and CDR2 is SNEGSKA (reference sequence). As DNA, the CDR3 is TGCAGTGCTAGAGGGACAAGCTGGTACCAAGAGACCCAGTACTTC. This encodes CSARGTSWYQETQYF.

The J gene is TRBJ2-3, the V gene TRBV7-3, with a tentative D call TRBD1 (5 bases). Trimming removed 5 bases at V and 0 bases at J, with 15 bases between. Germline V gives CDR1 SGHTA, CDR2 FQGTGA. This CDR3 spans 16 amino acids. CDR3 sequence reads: CASSRGHTSSTDTQYF. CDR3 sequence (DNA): TGTGCCAGCAGCCGCGGACATACCTCTAGCACAGATACGCAGTATTTT.

CDR3 nucleotides: TGTGCCAGTTCTAAAAATAGCGGGATACCGATGGATGAGCAGTTCTTC. Translation gives CASSKNSGIPMDEQFF. The chain joins TRBV12-3 or TRBV12-4 to TRBJ2-1; 8 nucleotides agree with TRBD2. The CDR3 length is 16 residues. Losses at the gene ends were 9 bases for V and 8 bases for J; bases not matched to a gene: 18.

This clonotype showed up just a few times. The chain's CDR3 is CASSSLLIGYGYTF. The CDR3 coding sequence is TGTGCCAGCAGTTCCCTCCTTATCGGCTATGGCTACACCTTC. V usage is TRBV28 and J usage is TRBJ1-2; no definite D call. Germline CDR1 and CDR2: MDHEN and SYDVKM. The V end lost 4 bases, the J end lost 4 bases, and 13 bases lay between the germline ends. The CDR3 extends over 14 amino acids.

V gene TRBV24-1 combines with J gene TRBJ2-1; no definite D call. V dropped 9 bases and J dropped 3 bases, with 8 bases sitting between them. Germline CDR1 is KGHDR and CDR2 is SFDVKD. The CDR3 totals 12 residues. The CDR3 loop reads CATESGYNEQFF. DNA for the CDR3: TGTGCCACCGAGTCCGGCTACAATGAGCAGTTCTTC.

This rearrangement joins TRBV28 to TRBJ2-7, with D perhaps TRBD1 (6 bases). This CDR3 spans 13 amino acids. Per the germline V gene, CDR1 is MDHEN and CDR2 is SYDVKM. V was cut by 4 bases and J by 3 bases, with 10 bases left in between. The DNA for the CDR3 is TGTGCCAGCAGTTCAGACAGGTTCTACGAGCAGTACTTC. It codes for CASSSDRFYEQYF.

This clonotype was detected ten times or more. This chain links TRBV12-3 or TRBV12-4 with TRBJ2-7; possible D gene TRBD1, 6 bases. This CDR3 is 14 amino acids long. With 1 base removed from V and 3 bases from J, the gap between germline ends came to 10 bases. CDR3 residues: CASSLGGRGYEQYF. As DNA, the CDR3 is TGTGCCAGCAGTTTAGGTGGCAGGGGCTACGAGCAGTACTTC.

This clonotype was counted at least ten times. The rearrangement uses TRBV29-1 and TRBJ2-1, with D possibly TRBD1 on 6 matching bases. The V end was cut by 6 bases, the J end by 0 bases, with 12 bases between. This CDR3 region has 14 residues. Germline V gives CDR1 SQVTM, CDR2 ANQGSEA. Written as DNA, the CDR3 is TGCAGCGTCGCCGGACAGTACTCCTACAATGAGCAGTTCTTC. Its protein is CSVAGQYSYNEQFF.

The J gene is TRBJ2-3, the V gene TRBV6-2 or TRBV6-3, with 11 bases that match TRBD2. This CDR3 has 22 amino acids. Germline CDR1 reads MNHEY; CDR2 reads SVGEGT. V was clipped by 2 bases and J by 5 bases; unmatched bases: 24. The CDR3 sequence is CASSYGSPDRILAGGPEDTQYF. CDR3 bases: TGTGCCAGCAGTTACGGGTCCCCGGACAGAATCTTAGCGGGAGGGCCTGAAGATACGCAGTATTTT.

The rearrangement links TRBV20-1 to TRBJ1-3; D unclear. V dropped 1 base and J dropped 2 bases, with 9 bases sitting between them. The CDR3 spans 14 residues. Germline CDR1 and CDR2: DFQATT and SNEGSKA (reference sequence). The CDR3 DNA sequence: TGCAGTGCTAGAGGGGCTGGCACTGGAAACACCATATATTTT. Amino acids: CSARGAGTGNTIYF.

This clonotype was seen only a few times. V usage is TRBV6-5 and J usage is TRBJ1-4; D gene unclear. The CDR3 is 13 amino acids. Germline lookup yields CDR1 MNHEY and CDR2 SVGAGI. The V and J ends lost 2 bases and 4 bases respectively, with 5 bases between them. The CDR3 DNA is TGTGCCAGCAGTTACGTCAGTAATGAAAAACTGTTTTTT. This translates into CASSYVSNEKLFF.

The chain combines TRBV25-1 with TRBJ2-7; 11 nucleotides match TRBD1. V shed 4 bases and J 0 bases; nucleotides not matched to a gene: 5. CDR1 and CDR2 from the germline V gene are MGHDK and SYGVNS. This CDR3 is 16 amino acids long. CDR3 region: CASSGGQGDSSYEQYF. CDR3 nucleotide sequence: TGTGCCAGCAGTGGGGGACAGGGGGACAGCTCCTACGAGCAGTACTTC.

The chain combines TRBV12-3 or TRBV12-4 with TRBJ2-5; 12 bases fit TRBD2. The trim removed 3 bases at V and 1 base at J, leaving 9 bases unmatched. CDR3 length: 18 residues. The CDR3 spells CASSFEGTSGPLQETQYF. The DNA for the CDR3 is TGTGCCAGCAGTTTTGAGGGGACTAGCGGGCCGCTCCAAGAGACCCAGTACTTC.

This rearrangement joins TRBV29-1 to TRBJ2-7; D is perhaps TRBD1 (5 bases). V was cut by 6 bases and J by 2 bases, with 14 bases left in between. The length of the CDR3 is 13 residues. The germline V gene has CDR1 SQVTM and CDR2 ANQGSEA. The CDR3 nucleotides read TGCAGCGTCCATCTACAGGAGACCTACGAGCAGTACTTC. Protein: CSVHLQETYEQYF.

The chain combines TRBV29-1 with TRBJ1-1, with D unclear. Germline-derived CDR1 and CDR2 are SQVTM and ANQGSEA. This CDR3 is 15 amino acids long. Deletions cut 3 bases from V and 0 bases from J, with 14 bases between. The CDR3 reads CSVERSGWLNTEAFF. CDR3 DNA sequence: TGCAGCGTTGAGCGGTCAGGTTGGTTGAACACTGAAGCTTTCTTT.

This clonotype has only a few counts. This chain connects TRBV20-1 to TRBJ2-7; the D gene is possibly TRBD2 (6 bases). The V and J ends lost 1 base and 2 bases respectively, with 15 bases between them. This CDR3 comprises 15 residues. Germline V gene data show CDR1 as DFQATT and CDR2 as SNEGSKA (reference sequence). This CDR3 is CSARGSGETTYEQYF. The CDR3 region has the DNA TGCAGTGCTAGAGGGTCGGGGGAGACCACCTACGAGCAGTACTTC.